One sample yielded the 28 T cell receptor beta chains listed below, sequenced in a study of T cells expressing NK-cell markers (dated by TCRdb to the early 2020s). Libraries came from 5' RACE. Sequencing relied on an Illumina HiSeq 2000. TCRdb reprocessed the reads, reporting each CDR3 protein sequence once and no DNA. The table held for this sample gives about 540,000 distinct CDR3 sequences. Under 4.5% of the sample comes from the top ten. Specimen: blood T cells: a sorted CD56 or NKG2C T cell subset, CD4+ or CD8+ T cells, or bulk PBMC T cells (not recorded which). These receptors were collected from a man aged 18 to 29 in good health. Donor details come from another sample of the same person, matched by shared clones.

Here the CDR3 reads CASSLKPGLEVF. This chain links TRBV6-5 with TRBJ2-1; lacking DNA, the TRBD2 call made by TCRdb goes unchecked. CDR1 and CDR2 from the germline V gene are MNHEY and SVGAGI. This CDR3 has 12 residues.

The CDR3 reads CASSPHGTNEQYF. V is TRBV9 and J is TRBJ2-7; TCRdb selects TRBD1, and the lack of DNA leaves this call unchecked. The CDR3 is made up of 13 amino acids. The germline V gene encodes CDR1 SGDLS and CDR2 YYNGEE. Drawing the rest from reference TRBV9 and TRBJ2-7, the complete variable domain is DSGVTQTPKHLITATGQRVTLRCSPRSGDLSVYWYQQSLDQGLQFLIQYYNGEERAKGNILERFSAQQFPDLHSELNLSSLELGDSALYFCASSPHGTNEQYFGPGTRLTVT.

This chain uses TRBV24-1 with TRBJ1-1. The length of the CDR3 is 14 residues. Germline V lookup: CDR1 KGHDR, CDR2 SFDVKD. The CDR3 protein is CATSGGTYGTEAFF.

The chain couples TRBV20-1 to TRBJ2-2; without DNA, the TCRdb call of TRBD2 cannot be checked. This CDR3 spans 15 amino acids. Germline V gives CDR1 DFQATT, CDR2 SNEGSKA (reference sequence). CDR3 protein: CSASSGRVVTGELFF.

The chain joins TRBV12-3 or TRBV12-4 to TRBJ2-5; TCRdb returns TRBD1, unconfirmable since there is no DNA. This CDR3 comprises 16 residues. The CDR3 spells CASTKWGVGGQETQYF.

The chain joins TRBV25-1 to TRBJ2-5; TCRdb gives TRBD1 as the D gene, but with no DNA this cannot be confirmed. Germline loops: CDR1 MGHDK, CDR2 SYGVNS. The CDR3 is made up of 14 amino acids. CDR3 in amino acids: CASSEYWAAETQYF.

The chain recombines TRBV12-3 or TRBV12-4 with TRBJ1-1. The CDR3 is 14 residues long. The CDR3 loop reads CASSLALANTEAFF.

The chain has TRBV29-1 and TRBJ2-7; no DNA is available, so the TRBD2 call from TCRdb remains unchecked. CDR1 is SQVTM and CDR2 is ANQGSEA in the germline V gene. The CDR3 is 15 residues long. CDR3 loop: CSVVGAGGPLDEQYF.

V gene TRBV12-3 or TRBV12-4 combines with J gene TRBJ2-3; there is no DNA to check the TCRdb D call of TRBD1. The CDR3 runs 17 residues. CDR3: CASSFNPGRDSTDTQYF.

The rearrangement uses TRBV12-3 or TRBV12-4 and TRBJ2-1; as DNA is missing, the TRBD1 call by TCRdb cannot be tested. This CDR3 spans 17 amino acids. CDR3 in amino acids: CASTQYPWTGTYNEQFF.

The rearrangement uses TRBV12-3 or TRBV12-4 and TRBJ2-1; TCRdb designates TRBD1, a call that cannot be tested without DNA. There are 12 residues in the CDR3. This chain's CDR3 is CASSVTSRGQFF.

The V and J genes are TRBV12-3 or TRBV12-4 and TRBJ2-1; TCRdb designates TRBD1, a call that cannot be tested without DNA. The length of the CDR3 is 17 residues. The CDR3 region is CASSPGRGAIRSLEQFF.

The chain is built from TRBV10-3 and TRBJ2-1; absent DNA, TCRdb's TRBD1 call cannot be checked. CDR1 ENHRY and CDR2 SYGVKD come from the germline V gene. The CDR3 spans 15 residues. The CDR3 region is CAISPRDSSYNEQFF.

The gene calls are TRBV12-3 or TRBV12-4 and TRBJ2-7; the D gene TCRdb calls, TRBD1, cannot be checked with no DNA. This CDR3 contains 14 residues. CDR3 region: CASSFEQEGYEQYF.

The V and J genes are TRBV19 and TRBJ2-2. This CDR3 contains 12 residues. Germline CDR1 LNHDA, CDR2 SQIVND (reference sequence). This CDR3 is CASSIATGELFF.

This chain connects TRBV3-1 to TRBJ1-5. This CDR3 region has 14 residues. Germline V lookup: CDR1 LGHDT, CDR2 YNNKEL (reference sequence). The CDR3 is CASSLYGGNQPQHF.

The V call is TRBV5-1, the J call TRBJ2-3; TCRdb outputs TRBD2, but without DNA this stays unchecked. The CDR3 extends over 15 amino acids. Germline lookup yields CDR1 SGHRS and CDR2 YFSETQ. The CDR3 sequence is CASSSSSGRGDTQYF.

The V and J genes are TRBV6-2 or TRBV6-3 and TRBJ2-1. CDR1 MNHEY and CDR2 SVGEGT come from the germline V gene. The CDR3 has 15 amino acids. The CDR3 region is CASSFKREFRNEQFF.

This chain links TRBV12-3 or TRBV12-4 with TRBJ2-5. The CDR3 has 15 amino acids. This CDR3 reads CASSLRLAVRETQYF.

The V call is TRBV9, the J call TRBJ2-3; there is no DNA to check the TCRdb D call of TRBD2. Germline CDR1 is SGDLS and CDR2 is YYNGEE. The CDR3 extends over 16 amino acids. CDR3 loop: CASSVGGLGKTDTQYF. The complete variable domain, with remaining parts taken from reference TRBV9 and TRBJ2-3, reads DSGVTQTPKHLITATGQRVTLRCSPRSGDLSVYWYQQSLDQGLQFLIQYYNGEERAKGNILERFSAQQFPDLHSELNLSSLELGDSALYFCASSVGGLGKTDTQYFGPGTRLTVL.

V usage is TRBV7-2 and J usage is TRBJ2-1; TCRdb gives TRBD2 as the D gene, but with no DNA this cannot be confirmed. Looked up from germline, CDR1 is SGHTA and CDR2 is FQGNSA. The CDR3 length is 17 residues. This CDR3 is CASSPVFGTSGYNEQFF.

The V gene is TRBV5-1, the J gene TRBJ2-7; TCRdb selects TRBD2, and the lack of DNA leaves this call unchecked. The CDR3 sequence is 16 residues long. CDR1 SGHRS and CDR2 YFSETQ come from the germline V gene. The CDR3 loop reads CASSLSSTSGSLEQYF.

The chain carries TRBV6-2 or TRBV6-3 and TRBJ2-7; TCRdb's D call, TRBD2, is unchecked because there is no DNA. This CDR3 spans 11 amino acids. Germline V CDR1 and CDR2: MNHEY, SVGEGT. The CDR3 region is CASRQGRLQWF.

The chain is built from TRBV6-2 or TRBV6-3 and TRBJ1-1; the D gene TCRdb calls, TRBD1, cannot be checked with no DNA. The CDR3 runs 16 residues. Germline values: CDR1 MNHEY, CDR2 SVGEGT. The CDR3 loop reads CASSYGQARRGTEAFF.

The chain carries TRBV29-1 and TRBJ1-1. Germline V gives CDR1 SQVTM, CDR2 ANQGSEA. The CDR3 length is 11 residues. CDR3 protein: CSVVVNTEAFF. Together with reference TRBV29-1 and TRBJ1-1, the CDR3 gives the full variable domain: SAVISQKPSRDICQRGTSLTIQCQVDSQVTMMFWYRQQPGQSLTLIATANQGSEATYESGFVIDKFPISRPNLTFSTLTVSNMSPEDSSIYLCSVVVNTEAFFGQGTRLTVV.

Here the CDR3 reads CASSQDRNFGFYEQYF. The chain is built from TRBV4-3 and TRBJ2-7. The CDR3 has 16 residues. CDR1 and CDR2 (germline): LGHNA, YSLEER.

The chain recombines TRBV7-9 with TRBJ2-1; TCRdb gives TRBD2 as the D gene, but with no DNA this cannot be confirmed. CDR1 and CDR2 from the germline V gene are SEHNR and FQNEAQ (reference sequence). The CDR3 has 13 amino acids. Here the CDR3 reads CASSPALAEQQFF.

This chain joins TRBV6-1 and TRBJ2-3; the D call of TRBD2 rests on TCRdb alone, since no DNA is present to check it. The germline CDR1 and CDR2 sequences are MNHNS and SASEGT. This CDR3 spans 14 amino acids. CDR3: CASTSLPGTDTQYF.